The 10 T cell receptor beta chains below were found in one sample sequenced in a study of blood T cells in healthy people across ages. Then a second PCR, running about 6 to 12 cycles, was carried out with a sample-barcoded 5' primer and a J-beta primer mix. TCRdb re-called the 5' RACE reads through MiXCR, storing one row per CDR3 protein. The sample contains about 720,000 distinct CDR3 sequences, about 20% of which appear only once. The sample was blood. These receptors were taken from a man aged 70-80 years in good health.

This clonotype was counted only a few times. This rearrangement joins TRBV20-1 to TRBJ2-1, with 12 bases matching TRBD2. Germline CDR1 is DFQATT and CDR2 is SNEGSKA (reference sequence). Trimming took 6 bases from V and 3 from J; bases not matched to a gene: 3. The CDR3 totals 14 residues. The CDR3 DNA is TGCAGTGCCCAGACTAGCGGGGGCTACAATGAGCAGTTCTTC. Protein: CSAQTSGGYNEQFF.

The sample holds a few counts of this clonotype. The chain combines TRBV10-1 with TRBJ2-1; the match to TRBD2 covers 10 bases. With V trimmed by 2 bases and J by 8 bases, 12 bases remained unmatched. The CDR3 has 17 residues. From germline, CDR1 is WNHNN and CDR2 SYGVQD (reference sequence). The CDR3 sequence is CASSETLAGNYFDEQFF. Here the CDR3 DNA reads TGCGCCAGCAGTGAGACACTAGCGGGGAATTATTTCGATGAGCAGTTCTTC.

This chain connects TRBV3-1 to TRBJ2-4; D gene unclear. Trimming left V 2 bases short and J 4 bases short, with 15 bases between. The CDR3 runs to 16 residues. CDR1 and CDR2 from the germline V gene are LGHDT and YNNKEL (reference sequence). The CDR3 nucleotides are TGTGCCAGCAGCCAATACCCATCCGGTGTTAAAAACATTCAGTACTTC. Protein: CASSQYPSGVKNIQYF. Based on the CDR3 plus reference TRBV3-1 and TRBJ2-4, the full variable domain is DTAVSQTPKYLVTQMGNDKSIKCEQNLGHDTMYWYKQDSKKFLKIMFSYNNKELIINETVPNRFSPKSPDKAHLNLHINSLELGDSAVYFCASSQYPSGVKNIQYFGAGTRLSVL.

This chain links TRBV9 with TRBJ2-7, with D tentatively TRBD1 (6 bases). The germline V gene has CDR1 SGDLS and CDR2 YYNGEE. V gave up 0 bases and J gave up 6 bases, with 10 bases separating them. CDR3 size: 13 residues. CDR3 sequence: CASSVELGGEQYF. The CDR3 DNA is TGTGCCAGCAGCGTAGAGTTAGGGGGCGAGCAGTACTTC.

This chain joins TRBV20-1 and TRBJ2-3; 11 bases match TRBD2. V lost 6 bases and J lost 2; bases outside the gene matches: 16. From germline, CDR1 is DFQATT and CDR2 SNEGSKA (reference sequence). The CDR3 is made up of 18 amino acids. The CDR3 region is CSAAGGASGGPNTDTQYF. The CDR3 DNA follows: TGCAGTGCCGCTGGGGGGGCTAGCGGGGGGCCGAACACAGATACGCAGTATTTT.

This clonotype was detected only a few times. The V call is TRBV5-1, the J call TRBJ1-4; 8 bases line up with TRBD1. The germline V gene encodes CDR1 SGHRS and CDR2 YFSETQ. The CDR3 is made up of 14 amino acids. The V segment lost 5 bases and the J segment 7 bases; nucleotides outside the gene matches: 7. The CDR3: CASRTGTGPEKLFF. The CDR3 DNA reads TGCGCCAGCAGGACCGGGACAGGCCCTGAAAAACTGTTTTTT.

This clonotype was detected only a few times. J is TRBJ2-5 and V is TRBV7-9; D possibly matches TRBD1 or TRBD2 (6 bases each). The CDR3 has 13 residues. Per the germline V gene, CDR1 is SEHNR and CDR2 is FQNEAQ (reference sequence). Trimming removed 7 bases at V and 2 bases at J, with 11 bases between. CDR3 residues: CASTGGGQETQYF. As DNA, the CDR3 is TGTGCCAGCACCGGGGGCGGACAAGAGACCCAGTACTTC.

Only a few counts were recorded for this clonotype. The CDR3 protein is CASSGGTGGSYEQYF. DNA for the CDR3: TGTGCCAGCAGCGGCGGGACAGGGGGATCCTACGAGCAGTACTTC. The J gene is TRBJ2-1, the V gene TRBV7-8; 11 nucleotides line up with TRBD1. The J call may be in error: the DNA end matches TRBJ2-7 better. The V gene's germline CDR1 is SGHVS and CDR2 FQNEAQ. CDR3 length: 15 amino acids.

This clonotype was counted only a few times. The CDR3 is CASSLTSGSLETQYF. The CDR3, as DNA: TGCGCCAGCAGCTTGACTAGCGGGAGTCTGGAGACCCAGTACTTC. The chain employs TRBV5-1 and TRBJ2-5; 11 nucleotides match TRBD2. Trimming at V came to 1 base and at J to 5 bases, leaving 4 bases not matched to a gene. CDR1 and CDR2 from the germline V gene are SGHRS and YFSETQ. This CDR3 comprises 15 residues.

The V call is TRBV20-1, the J call TRBJ2-1; D gene ambiguous. This CDR3 is built from 13 residues. CDR1 DFQATT and CDR2 SNEGSKA come from the germline V gene (reference sequence). Trimming shortened V by 3 bases and J by 5 bases, and 11 bases separated the two germline ends. CDR3 nucleotides: TGCAGTGCTAGCCCCGCACAACACAATGAGCAGTTCTTC. It yields the protein CSASPAQHNEQFF.